Sequencing of this TCR beta chain was carried out in a study of breast tumors, draining lymph nodes, adjacent tissues. Each CDR3 protein gets one entry after TCRdb re-called the multiplex PCR reads with MiXCR. Of 290,000 or so distinct CDR3 sequences detected, around 30% appear once; the ten largest clones hold 0.85% to 1.2%. CDR3 length: 16 amino acids. The germline V gene encodes CDR1 SGHVS and CDR2 FNYEAQ. V was pared by 1 base and J by 1 base, with 5 bases of the junction left unmatched. The lymph nodes were axillary draining lymph nodes from breast cancer patients. V usage is TRBV7-6 and J usage is TRBJ2-3, with 7 bases fitting TRBD2. Sample: axillary lymph node tissue. This receptor was taken from a female donor with breast cancer. Some clones in this sample may be carry-over from other donors' samples. This CDR3 reads CASSLGVLAGTDTQYF. DNA for the CDR3: TGTGCCAGCAGCTTAGGGGTTCTAGCGGGCACAGATACGCAGTATTTT.